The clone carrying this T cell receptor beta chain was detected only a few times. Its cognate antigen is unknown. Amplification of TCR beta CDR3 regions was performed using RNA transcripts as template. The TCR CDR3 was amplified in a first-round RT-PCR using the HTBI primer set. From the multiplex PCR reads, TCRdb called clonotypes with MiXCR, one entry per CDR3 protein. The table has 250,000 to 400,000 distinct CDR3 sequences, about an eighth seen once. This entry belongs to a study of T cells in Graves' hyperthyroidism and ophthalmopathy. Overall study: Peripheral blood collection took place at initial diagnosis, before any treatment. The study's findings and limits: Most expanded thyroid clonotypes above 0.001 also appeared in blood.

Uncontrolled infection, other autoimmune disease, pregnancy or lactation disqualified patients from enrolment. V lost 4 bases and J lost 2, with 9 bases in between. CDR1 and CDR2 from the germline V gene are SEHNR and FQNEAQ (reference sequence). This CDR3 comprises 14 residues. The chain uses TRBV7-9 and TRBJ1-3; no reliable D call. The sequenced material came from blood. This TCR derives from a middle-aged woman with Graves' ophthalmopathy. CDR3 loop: CASSSNIAGNTIYF. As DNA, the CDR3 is TGTGCCAGCAGCTCGAACATCGCTGGAAACACCATATATTTT.